This T cell receptor beta chain derives from a study of cytomegalovirus exposure and HLA in healthy donors. This PCR relied on a set of 60 Vbeta primers and 13 Jbeta primers. Only in-frame clones appear in the TCRdb table, and some are missing; sequencing was by immunoSEQ multiplex PCR. This sample has more than 110,000 clones, with 78% found just once. This receptor was obtained from a male donor in good health and CMV-seronegative. Sequencing was done on a sample of PBMCs.

The CDR3 reads CASSFGSKQGAVGNEQFF. The CDR3, as DNA: TGTGCCAGCAGCTTTGGGAGTAAACAGGGGGCCGTTGGCAATGAGCAGTTCTTC. The gene calls are TRBV5-4 and TRBJ2-1, with 9 bases matching TRBD1. The CDR3 extends over 18 amino acids. Germline lookup yields CDR1 SGHNT and CDR2 YYREEE (reference sequence). Trimming removed 2 bases from V and 6 bases from J; junction bases left unmatched: 15.